These 14 T cell receptor beta chains share one sample of origin, sequenced in a study of T cells in Graves' hyperthyroidism and ophthalmopathy. Regions amplified from RNA transcripts were the TCR beta CDR3 regions. Primed by the HTBI set, a first-round RT-PCR was run on the TCR CDR3. One entry per CDR3 protein, called by TCRdb with MiXCR from the multiplex PCR reads. Of 200,000 to 250,000 distinct CDR3 sequences listed, about 15% are singletons. Material: blood. Every receptor here comes from a man aged 45-65 years with Graves' hyperthyroidism.

The table lists this clonotype with many counts. CDR3 sequence (DNA): TGTGCCAGCAGCCAGCCAGGCTGGAGTGGCTACACCTTC. This codes for CASSQPGWSGYTF. The chain couples TRBV3-1 to TRBJ1-2; D uncertain. Trimming stripped 3 bases from V and 7 bases from J, with 12 bases between. The germline gives CDR1 LGHDT, CDR2 YNNKEL (reference sequence). The CDR3 runs 13 residues.

The chain carries TRBV7-9 and TRBJ2-7; D ambiguous. The germline V gene has CDR1 SEHNR and CDR2 FQNEAQ (reference sequence). The V end lost 1 base, the J end lost 0 bases, and 7 bases lay between the germline ends. The CDR3 loop spans 14 amino acids. CDR3 in DNA: TGTGCCAGCAGCTTAGGCGAATACTCCTACGAGCAGTACTTC. It is translated as CASSLGEYSYEQYF. Using reference TRBV7-9 and TRBJ2-7 for the parts outside the CDR3, the full variable domain is DTGVSQNPRHKITKRGQNVTFRCDPISEHNRLYWYRQTLGQGPEFLTYFQNEAQLEKSRLLSDRFSAERPKGSFSTLEIQRTEQGDSAMYLCASSLGEYSYEQYFGPGTRLTVT.

This clonotype was counted at least ten times. The rearrangement uses TRBV28 and TRBJ2-7; either TRBD1 or TRBD2 may supply D (5 bases each). This CDR3 comprises 16 residues. Germline assignment: CDR1 MDHEN and CDR2 SYDVKM. V was trimmed by 3 bases and J by 6 bases, leaving 21 bases between them. The CDR3 DNA is TGTGCCAGCAGTTTGTCTTCTCGGGGCCCCCTACGCGAGCAGTACTTC. Amino acid sequence: CASSLSSRGPLREQYF. Full variable domain (missing parts from reference TRBV28 and TRBJ2-7): DVKVTQSSRYLVKRTGEKVFLECVQDMDHENMFWYRQDPGLGLRLIYFSYDVKMKEKGDIPEGYSVSREKKERFSLILESASTNQTSMYLCASSLSSRGPLREQYFGPGTRLTVT.

This clonotype was picked up many times. This chain joins TRBV6-1 and TRBJ2-7; 10 positions match TRBD2. CDR1 MNHNS and CDR2 SASEGT come from the germline V gene. This CDR3 spans 17 amino acids. DNA of the CDR3: TGTGCTCTCTCACCCGGCAGGGGACTAGCGCAGGTCTACGAGCAGTACTTC. Its protein is CALSPGRGLAQVYEQYF.

This chain connects TRBV7-2 to TRBJ1-2; TRBD1 matches at 8 bases. The V gene's germline CDR1 is SGHTA and CDR2 FQGNSA. After removal of 1 base from V and 0 bases from J, the junction contained 4 bases not matched to a gene. The CDR3 totals 16 residues. The CDR3 DNA follows: TGTGCCAGCAGCTTAGTTACGGGACAGGCTAACTATGGCTACACCTTC. Translating it yields CASSLVTGQANYGYTF.

This clonotype was observed a handful of times. This chain uses TRBV6-2 or TRBV6-3 with TRBJ2-7, with D tentatively TRBD2 (5 bases). The CDR3 runs to 13 residues. Trimming pared 0 bases from V and 6 bases from J, leaving 9 bases between. Germline V CDR1 and CDR2: MNHEY, SVGEGT. In nucleotides, the CDR3 is TGTGCCAGCAGTTACTCCGATCGGGGCGAGCAGTACTTC. Translating it yields CASSYSDRGEQYF.

The V call is TRBV4-1, the J call TRBJ1-4, with D maybe TRBD1 (6 bases). V was cut by 0 bases and J by 10 bases, with 9 bases left in between. This CDR3 is built from 13 residues. In germline, CDR1 is MGHRA, CDR2 YSYEKL. The CDR3 spells CASSQDRGAKLFF. The CDR3 DNA reads TGCGCCAGCAGCCAAGACAGGGGCGCAAAACTGTTTTTT.

The chain has TRBV7-9 and TRBJ2-2; the D is unclear. V lost 3 bases, J lost 4 bases, and 6 bases lay in between. The V gene's germline CDR1 is SEHNR and CDR2 FQNEAQ (reference sequence). This CDR3 region has 13 residues. CDR3 bases: TGTGCCAGCAGCTTTACTTCCACCGGGGAGCTGTTTTTT. Its protein is CASSFTSTGELFF.

The chain couples TRBV11-2 to TRBJ1-1, with unresolved D. Germline CDR1 reads SGHAT; CDR2 reads FQNNGV. V lost 2 bases and J lost 4, with 11 bases in between. CDR3 size: 14 residues. The CDR3 loop is CASSLNSWSTEAFF. CDR3 coding DNA: TGTGCCAGCAGCTTAAACAGTTGGAGCACTGAAGCTTTCTTT.

This clonotype was recorded many times. The rearrangement uses TRBV20-1 and TRBJ2-1, with D possibly matching TRBD2 (5 bases). Trimming took off 3 bases at V and 0 bases at J, with 6 bases between the two ends. This CDR3 region has 13 residues. Germline CDR1 DFQATT, CDR2 SNEGSKA (reference sequence). This CDR3 is CSASGNSYNEQFF. Here the CDR3 DNA reads TGCAGTGCTAGCGGGAACTCCTACAATGAGCAGTTCTTC.

This rearrangement joins TRBV9 to TRBJ2-1, with TRBD1 identical over 7 bases. CDR1 is SGDLS, CDR2 YYNGEE, per germline. Trimming removed 2 bases from V and 10 bases from J; junction bases left unmatched: 6. The CDR3 covers 13 residues. CDR3 coding DNA: TGTGCCAGCAGCGTTGGACAGGCCTCCGAGCAGTTCTTC. Translation: CASSVGQASEQFF.

This clonotype occurred many times. The chain joins TRBV7-9 to TRBJ2-3, with D possibly being TRBD1 or TRBD2 (5 bases each). The V gene lost 7 bases and the J gene lost 4 bases, with 15 bases spanning the gap. CDR1 and CDR2 from the germline V gene are SEHNR and FQNEAQ (reference sequence). This CDR3 comprises 14 residues. The CDR3, as DNA: TGTGCCAGCACCCCAGCAGGGCGGGCAGATACGCAGTATTTT. This sequence encodes CASTPAGRADTQYF.

This rearrangement joins TRBV6-1 to TRBJ1-2; D is perhaps TRBD1 (6 bases). The germline CDR1 and CDR2 sequences are MNHNS and SASEGT. The germline V and J ends were trimmed by 6 bases and 3 bases, with 17 bases remaining between them. The CDR3 is 15 amino acids. The chain's CDR3 is CASRQQAGDYYGYTF. CDR3 bases: TGTGCCAGCAGACAACAAGCAGGGGACTACTATGGCTACACCTTC.

This clonotype was seen ten or more times. This chain uses TRBV6-5 with TRBJ2-5, with D unclear. The length of the CDR3 is 17 residues. Between the trimmed V and J ends, which lost 5 bases and 2 bases, there was a span of 21 bases. The germline CDR1 and CDR2 sequences are MNHEY and SVGAGI. CDR3 sequence reads: CASSLGKSLGFQETQYF. As DNA, the CDR3 is TGTGCCAGCAGTCTGGGGAAATCTCTGGGATTTCAAGAGACCCAGTACTTC.